This T cell receptor beta chain was identified in a study of T cell responses to AZD1222 COVID-19 vaccine. The study, taken as a whole, reports: Donors skewed white British and female; clonal diversity was possibly underestimated. Targets within unmutated variant regions were reportedly found for nearly half of spike-specific TCRs. Dominant at 160-218 and 743-854, vaccine-associated CD4 TCRs also spanned spike.

This table comes from immunoSEQ multiplex PCR, and its TCRdb copy is limited to in-frame clones, with some not included. The sample records roughly 26,000 clones, 88% being singletons. As for this clone: What it recognizes is unknown.

Trimming left V 0 bases short and J 7 bases short, with 16 bases between. CDR3 size: 16 residues. Germline CDR1 reads MGHRA; CDR2 reads YSYEKL. This TCR derives from an adult who received the AZD1222 COVID-19 vaccine. The material was peripheral blood, obtained 28 days after the second AZD1222 dose. The V and J genes are TRBV4-1 and TRBJ1-3; TRBD1 might be the D (5 bases). The CDR3 DNA follows: TGCGCCAGCAGCCAAGAAGGCAGGCCAGGGACGAACACCATATATTTT. It is translated as CASSQEGRPGTNTIYF.